This TCR beta chain derives from a study of OX40 agonist ivuxolimab in advanced cancers. Broader study findings: By week 6 at 0.1 to 3.0 mg/kg, blood CD4+ and CD8+ T cells had expanded clonally. Antigen specificity of clonally expanded peripheral T cells was not established.

The assay was immunoSEQ multiplex PCR, and TCRdb's table has in-frame clones only and misses some. This sample has roughly 86,000 clones, with approximately 90% found just once. As to this clone: Its target is unknown.

Patients were ineligible given autoimmune disease history or systemic immunosuppression. The sample consisted of CD4+ or CD8+ T cells sorted from blood, taken in a trial of the OX40 agonist ivuxolimab. The source is an adult with an advanced solid tumor such as melanoma, head and neck, liver or kidney cancer.

CDR3 region: CASSRDRGNTEAFF. CDR3 nucleotides: TGTGCCAGCAGCCGGGACAGGGGGAACACTGAAGCTTTCTTT. The rearrangement joins TRBV6-6 to TRBJ1-1, with TRBD1 matching 10 bases. The CDR3 extends over 14 amino acids. The ends lost 6 bases at V and 1 base at J; junction bases unmatched: 2. Per the germline V gene, CDR1 is MNHNY and CDR2 is SVGAGI (reference sequence).